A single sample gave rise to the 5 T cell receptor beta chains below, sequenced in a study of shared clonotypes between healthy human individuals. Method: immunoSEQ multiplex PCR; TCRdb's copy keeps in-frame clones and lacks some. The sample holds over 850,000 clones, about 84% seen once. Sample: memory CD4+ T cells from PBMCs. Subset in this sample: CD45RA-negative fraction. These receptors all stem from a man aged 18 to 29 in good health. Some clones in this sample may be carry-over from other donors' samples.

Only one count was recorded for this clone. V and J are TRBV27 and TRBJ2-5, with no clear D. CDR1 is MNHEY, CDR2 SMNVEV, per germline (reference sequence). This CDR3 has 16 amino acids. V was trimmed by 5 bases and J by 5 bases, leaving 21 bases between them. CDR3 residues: CASSPAGRLLGETQYF. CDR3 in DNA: TGTGCCAGCAGTCCCGCCGGGCGATTGCTGGGGGAGACCCAGTACTTC.

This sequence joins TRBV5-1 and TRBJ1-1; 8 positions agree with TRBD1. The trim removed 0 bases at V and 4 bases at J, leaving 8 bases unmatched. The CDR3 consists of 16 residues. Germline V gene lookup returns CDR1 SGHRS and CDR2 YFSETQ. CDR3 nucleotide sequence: TGCGCCAGCAGCTTGGAGGCAGGGGGCCAGGGCACTGAAGCTTTCTTT. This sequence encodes CASSLEAGGQGTEAFF.

The CDR3 DNA follows: TGCGCCAGCAGCCGACAGGCGGGGACGGGCTATGGCTACACCTTC. Protein sequence: CASSRQAGTGYGYTF. The J gene is TRBJ1-2, the V gene TRBV4-1; D perhaps matches TRBD1 (6 bases). V gave up 4 bases and J gave up 4 bases, with 16 bases separating them. CDR3 length: 15 amino acids. Germline loops: CDR1 MGHRA, CDR2 YSYEKL.

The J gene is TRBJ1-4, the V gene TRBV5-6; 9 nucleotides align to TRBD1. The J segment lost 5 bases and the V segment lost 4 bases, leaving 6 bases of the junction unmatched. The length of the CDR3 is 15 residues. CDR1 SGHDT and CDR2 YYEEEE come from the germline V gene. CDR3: CASSERTGANEKLFF. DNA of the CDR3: TGTGCCAGCAGCGAACGGACAGGGGCGAATGAAAAACTGTTTTTT.

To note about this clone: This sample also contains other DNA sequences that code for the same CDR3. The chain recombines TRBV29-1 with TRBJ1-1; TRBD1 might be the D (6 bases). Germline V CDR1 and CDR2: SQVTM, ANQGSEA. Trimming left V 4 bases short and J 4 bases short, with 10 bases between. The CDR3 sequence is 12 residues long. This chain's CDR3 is CSVARGGTEAFF. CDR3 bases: TGCAGCGTTGCCAGGGGTGGCACTGAAGCTTTCTTT.